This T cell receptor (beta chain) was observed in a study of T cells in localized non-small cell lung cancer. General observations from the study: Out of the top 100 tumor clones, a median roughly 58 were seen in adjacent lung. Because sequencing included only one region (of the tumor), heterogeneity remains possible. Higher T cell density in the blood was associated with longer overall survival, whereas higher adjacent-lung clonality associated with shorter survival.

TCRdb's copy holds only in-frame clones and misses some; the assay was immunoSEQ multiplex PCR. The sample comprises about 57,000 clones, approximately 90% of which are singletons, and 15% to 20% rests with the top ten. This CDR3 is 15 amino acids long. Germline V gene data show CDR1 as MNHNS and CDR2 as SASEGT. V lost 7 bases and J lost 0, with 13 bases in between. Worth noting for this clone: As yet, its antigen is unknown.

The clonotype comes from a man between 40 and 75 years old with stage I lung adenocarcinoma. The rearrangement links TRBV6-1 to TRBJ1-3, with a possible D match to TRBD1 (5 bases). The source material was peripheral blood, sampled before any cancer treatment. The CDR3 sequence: CASKRDSDSGNTIYF. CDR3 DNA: TGTGCCAGCAAACGGGACTCTGACTCTGGAAACACCATATATTTT.